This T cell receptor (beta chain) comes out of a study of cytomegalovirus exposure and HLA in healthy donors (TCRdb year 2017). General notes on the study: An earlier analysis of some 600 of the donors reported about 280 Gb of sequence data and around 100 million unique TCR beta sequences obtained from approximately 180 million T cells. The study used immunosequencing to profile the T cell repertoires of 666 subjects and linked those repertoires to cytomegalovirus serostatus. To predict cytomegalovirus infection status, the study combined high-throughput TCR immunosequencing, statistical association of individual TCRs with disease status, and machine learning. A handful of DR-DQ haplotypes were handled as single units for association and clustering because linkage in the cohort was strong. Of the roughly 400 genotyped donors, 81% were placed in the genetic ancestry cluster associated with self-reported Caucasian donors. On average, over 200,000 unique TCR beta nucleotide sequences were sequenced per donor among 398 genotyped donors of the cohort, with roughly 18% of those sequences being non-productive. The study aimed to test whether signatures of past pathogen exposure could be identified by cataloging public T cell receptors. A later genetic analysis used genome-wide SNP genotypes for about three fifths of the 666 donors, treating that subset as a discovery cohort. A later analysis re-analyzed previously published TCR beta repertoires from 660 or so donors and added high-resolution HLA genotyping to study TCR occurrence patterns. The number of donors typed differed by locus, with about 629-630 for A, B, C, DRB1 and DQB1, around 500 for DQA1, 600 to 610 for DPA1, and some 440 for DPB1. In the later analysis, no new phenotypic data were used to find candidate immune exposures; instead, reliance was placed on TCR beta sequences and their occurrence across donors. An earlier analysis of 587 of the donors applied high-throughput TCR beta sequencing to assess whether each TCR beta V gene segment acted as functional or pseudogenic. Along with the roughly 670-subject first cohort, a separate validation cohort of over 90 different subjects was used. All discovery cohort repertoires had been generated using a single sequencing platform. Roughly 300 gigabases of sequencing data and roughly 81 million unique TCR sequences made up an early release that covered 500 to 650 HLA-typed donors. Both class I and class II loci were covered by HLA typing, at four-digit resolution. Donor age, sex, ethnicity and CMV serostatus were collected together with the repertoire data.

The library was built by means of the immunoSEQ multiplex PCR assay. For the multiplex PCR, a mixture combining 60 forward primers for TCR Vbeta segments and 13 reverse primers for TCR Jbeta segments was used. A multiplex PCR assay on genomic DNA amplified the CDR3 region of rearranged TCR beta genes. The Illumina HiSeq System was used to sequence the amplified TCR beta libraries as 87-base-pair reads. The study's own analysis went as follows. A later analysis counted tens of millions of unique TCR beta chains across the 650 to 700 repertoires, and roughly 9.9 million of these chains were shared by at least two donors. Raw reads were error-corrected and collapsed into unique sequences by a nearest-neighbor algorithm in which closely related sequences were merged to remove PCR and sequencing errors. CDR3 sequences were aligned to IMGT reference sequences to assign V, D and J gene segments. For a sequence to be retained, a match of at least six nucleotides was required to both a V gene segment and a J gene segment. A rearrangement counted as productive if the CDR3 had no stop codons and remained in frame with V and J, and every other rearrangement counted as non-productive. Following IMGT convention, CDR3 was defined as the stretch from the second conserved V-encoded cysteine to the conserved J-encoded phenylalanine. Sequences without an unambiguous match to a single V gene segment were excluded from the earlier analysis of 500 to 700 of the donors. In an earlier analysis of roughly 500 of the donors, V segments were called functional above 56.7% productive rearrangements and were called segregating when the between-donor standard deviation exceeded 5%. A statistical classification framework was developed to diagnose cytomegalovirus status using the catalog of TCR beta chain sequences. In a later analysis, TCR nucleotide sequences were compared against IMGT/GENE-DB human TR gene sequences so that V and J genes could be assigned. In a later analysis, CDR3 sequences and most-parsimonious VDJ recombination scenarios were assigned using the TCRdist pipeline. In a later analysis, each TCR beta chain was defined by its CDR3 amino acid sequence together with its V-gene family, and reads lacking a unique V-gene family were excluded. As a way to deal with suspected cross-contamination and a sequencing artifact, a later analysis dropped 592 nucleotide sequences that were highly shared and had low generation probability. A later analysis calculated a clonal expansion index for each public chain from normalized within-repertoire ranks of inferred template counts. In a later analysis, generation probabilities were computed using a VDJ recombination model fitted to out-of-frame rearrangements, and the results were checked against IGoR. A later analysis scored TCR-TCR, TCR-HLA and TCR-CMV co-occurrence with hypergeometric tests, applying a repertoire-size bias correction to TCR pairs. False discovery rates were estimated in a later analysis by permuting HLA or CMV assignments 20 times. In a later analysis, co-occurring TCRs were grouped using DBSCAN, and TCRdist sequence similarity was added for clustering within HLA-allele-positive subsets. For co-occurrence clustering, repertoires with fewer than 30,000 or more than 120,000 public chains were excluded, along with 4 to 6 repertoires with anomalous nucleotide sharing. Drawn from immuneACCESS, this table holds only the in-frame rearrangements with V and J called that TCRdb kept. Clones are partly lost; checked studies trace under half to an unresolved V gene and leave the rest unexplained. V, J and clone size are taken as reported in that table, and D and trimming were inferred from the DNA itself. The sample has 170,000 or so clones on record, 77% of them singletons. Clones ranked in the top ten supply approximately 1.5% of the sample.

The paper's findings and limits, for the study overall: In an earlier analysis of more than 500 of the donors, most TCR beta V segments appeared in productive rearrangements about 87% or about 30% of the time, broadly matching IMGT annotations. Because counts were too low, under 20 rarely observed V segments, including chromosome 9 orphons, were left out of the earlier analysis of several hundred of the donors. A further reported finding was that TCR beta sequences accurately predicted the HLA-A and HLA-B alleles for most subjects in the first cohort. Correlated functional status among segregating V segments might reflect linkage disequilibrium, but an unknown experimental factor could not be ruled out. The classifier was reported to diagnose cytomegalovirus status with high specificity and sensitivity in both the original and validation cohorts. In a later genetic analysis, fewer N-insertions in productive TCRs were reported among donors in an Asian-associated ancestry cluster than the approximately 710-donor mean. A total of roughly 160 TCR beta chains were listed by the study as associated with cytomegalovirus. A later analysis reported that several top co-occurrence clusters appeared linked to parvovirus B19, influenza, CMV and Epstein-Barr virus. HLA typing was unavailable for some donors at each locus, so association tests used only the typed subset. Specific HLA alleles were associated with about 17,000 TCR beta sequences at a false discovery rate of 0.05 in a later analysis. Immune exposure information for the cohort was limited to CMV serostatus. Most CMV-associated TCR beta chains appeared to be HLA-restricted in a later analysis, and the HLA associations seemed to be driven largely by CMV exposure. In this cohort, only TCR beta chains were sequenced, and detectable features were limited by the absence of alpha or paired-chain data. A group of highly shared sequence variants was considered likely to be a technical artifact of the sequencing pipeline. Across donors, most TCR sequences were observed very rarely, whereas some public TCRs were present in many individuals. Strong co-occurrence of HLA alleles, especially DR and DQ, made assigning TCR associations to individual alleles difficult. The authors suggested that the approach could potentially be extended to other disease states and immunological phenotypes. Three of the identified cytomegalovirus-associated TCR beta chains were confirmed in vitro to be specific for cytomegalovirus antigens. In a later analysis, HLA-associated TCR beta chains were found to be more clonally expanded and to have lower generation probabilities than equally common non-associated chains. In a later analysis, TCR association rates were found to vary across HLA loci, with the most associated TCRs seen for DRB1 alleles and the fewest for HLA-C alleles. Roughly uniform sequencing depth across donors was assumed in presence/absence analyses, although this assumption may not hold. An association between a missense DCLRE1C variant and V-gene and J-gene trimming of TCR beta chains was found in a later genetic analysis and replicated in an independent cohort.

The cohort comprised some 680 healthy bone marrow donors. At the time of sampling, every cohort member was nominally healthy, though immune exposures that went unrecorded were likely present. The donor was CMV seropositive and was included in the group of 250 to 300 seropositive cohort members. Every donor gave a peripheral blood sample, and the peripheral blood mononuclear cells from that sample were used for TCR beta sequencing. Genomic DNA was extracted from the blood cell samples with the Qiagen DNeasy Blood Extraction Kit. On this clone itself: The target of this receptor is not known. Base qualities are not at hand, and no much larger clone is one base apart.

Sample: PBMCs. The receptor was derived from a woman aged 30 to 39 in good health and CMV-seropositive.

The CDR3 has the sequence CAWRGRRNLYNEQFF. The nucleotides are TGTGCCTGGAGGGGGAGACGAAACCTCTACAATGAGCAGTTCTTC. Recombination connected TRBV30 to TRBJ2-1, with TRBD2 as a weak D call on 5 bases. CDR1 GTSNPN and CDR2 SVGIG were looked up in the germline V gene (reference sequence). The CDR3, cysteine through phenylalanine, is 15 amino acids long. CDR3 DNA only is kept here, 45 bases in frame from base 1. V is shortened by 3 bases, J by 3 bases, and the region joining them spans 15 bases.